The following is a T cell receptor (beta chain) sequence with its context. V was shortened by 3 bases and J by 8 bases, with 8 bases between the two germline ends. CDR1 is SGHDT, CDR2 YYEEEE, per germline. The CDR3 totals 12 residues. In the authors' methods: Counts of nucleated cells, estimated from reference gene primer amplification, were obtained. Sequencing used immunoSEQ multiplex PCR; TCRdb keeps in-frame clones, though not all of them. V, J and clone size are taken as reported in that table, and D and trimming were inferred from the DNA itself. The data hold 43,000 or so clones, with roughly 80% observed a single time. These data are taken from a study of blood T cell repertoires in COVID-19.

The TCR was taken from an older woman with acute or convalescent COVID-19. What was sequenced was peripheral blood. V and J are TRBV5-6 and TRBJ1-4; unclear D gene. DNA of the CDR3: TGTGCCAGCAGCTGGGAGGCGGAAAAACTGTTTTTT. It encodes CASSWEAEKLFF.